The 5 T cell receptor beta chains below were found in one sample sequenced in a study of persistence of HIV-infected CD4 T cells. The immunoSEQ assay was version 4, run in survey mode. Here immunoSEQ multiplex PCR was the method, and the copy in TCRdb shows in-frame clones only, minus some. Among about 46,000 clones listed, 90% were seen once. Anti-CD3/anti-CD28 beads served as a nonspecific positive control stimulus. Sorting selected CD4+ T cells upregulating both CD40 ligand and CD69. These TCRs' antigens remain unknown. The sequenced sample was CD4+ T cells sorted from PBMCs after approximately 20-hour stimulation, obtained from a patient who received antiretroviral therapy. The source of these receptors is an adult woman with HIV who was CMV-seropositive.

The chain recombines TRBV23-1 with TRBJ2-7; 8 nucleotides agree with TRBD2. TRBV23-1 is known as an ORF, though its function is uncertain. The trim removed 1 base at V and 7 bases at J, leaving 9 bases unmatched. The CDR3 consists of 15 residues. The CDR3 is CASSQLGLGLGEQYF. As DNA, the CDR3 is TGCGCCAGCAGTCAATTGGGACTAGGACTTGGAGAGCAGTACTTC.

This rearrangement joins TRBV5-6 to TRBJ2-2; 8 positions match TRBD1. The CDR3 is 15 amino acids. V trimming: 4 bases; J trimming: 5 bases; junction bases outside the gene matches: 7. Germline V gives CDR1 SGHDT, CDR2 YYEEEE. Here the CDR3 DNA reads TGTGCCAGCAGCCGACCAGGGGGCTTGACCGGGGAGCTGTTTTTT. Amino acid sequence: CASSRPGGLTGELFF.

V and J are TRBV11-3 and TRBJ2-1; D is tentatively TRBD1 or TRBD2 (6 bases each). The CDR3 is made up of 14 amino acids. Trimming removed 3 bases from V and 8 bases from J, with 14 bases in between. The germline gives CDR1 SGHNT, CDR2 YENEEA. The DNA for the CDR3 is TGTGCCAGCAGCTTGGACCCCCGGGGGCATGAGCAGTTCTTC. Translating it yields CASSLDPRGHEQFF.

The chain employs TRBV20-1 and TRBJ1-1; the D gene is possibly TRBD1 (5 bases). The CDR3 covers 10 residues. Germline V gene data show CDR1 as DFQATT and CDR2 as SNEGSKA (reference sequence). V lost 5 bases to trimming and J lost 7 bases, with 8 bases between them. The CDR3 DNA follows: TGCAGTGCTCTCGGGGGTGAAGCTTTCTTT. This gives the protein CSALGGEAFF.

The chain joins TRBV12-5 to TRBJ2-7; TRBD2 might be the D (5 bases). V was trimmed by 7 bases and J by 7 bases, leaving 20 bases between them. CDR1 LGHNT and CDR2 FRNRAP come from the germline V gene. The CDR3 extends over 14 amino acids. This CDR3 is CASALGGDSGEQYF. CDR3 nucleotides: TGTGCTAGTGCTCTTGGTGGAGATTCGGGGGAGCAGTACTTC.